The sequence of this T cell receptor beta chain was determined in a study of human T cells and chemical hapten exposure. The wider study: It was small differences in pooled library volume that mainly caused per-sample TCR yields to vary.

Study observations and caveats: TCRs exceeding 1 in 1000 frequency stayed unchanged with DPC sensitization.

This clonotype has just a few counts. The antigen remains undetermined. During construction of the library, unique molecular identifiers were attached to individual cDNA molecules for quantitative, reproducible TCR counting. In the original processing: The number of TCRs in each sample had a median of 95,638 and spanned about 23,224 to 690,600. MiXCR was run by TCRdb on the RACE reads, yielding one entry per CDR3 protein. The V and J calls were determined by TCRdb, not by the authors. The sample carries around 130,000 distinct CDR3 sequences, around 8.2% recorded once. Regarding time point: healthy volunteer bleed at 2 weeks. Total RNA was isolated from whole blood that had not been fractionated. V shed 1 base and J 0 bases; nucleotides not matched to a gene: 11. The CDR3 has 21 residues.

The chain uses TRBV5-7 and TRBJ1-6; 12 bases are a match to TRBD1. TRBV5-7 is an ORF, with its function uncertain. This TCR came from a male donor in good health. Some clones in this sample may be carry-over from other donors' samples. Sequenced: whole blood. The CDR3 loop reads CASSLRWAGTGGSSYNSPLHF. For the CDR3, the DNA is TGTGCCAGCAGCTTGCGGTGGGCCGGGACAGGGGGCAGCTCCTATAATTCACCCCTCCACTTT.